This TCR beta chain was retrieved from a study of T cell responses to AZD1222 COVID-19 vaccine. Broader study findings: Within unmutated variant regions lay the reported targets of nearly half of spike-specific TCRs. Donors skewed white British and female; clonal diversity was possibly underestimated.

This clone was observed a single time. Its antigen is unknown. V was pared by 3 bases and J by 7 bases, with 12 bases of the junction left unmatched. The germline gives CDR1 MGHRA, CDR2 YSYEKL. The CDR3 length is 16 residues. Sequenced by immunoSEQ multiplex PCR; TCRdb stores in-frame clones only, minus some. The table records 130,000 or so clones, just under 95% of them present only once. The sequence came from an adult in good health. The sample was peripheral blood, taken on day 0 of AZD1222 vaccination. The chain links TRBV4-1 to TRBJ2-1; the match to TRBD2 covers 7 bases. CDR3 nucleotide sequence: TGCGCCAGCAGCCAGGTGCTAGCGGCTAATGGGAATGAGCAGTTCTTC. Amino acid sequence: CASSQVLAANGNEQFF.